A single sample gave rise to the 2 T cell receptor beta chains below, sequenced in a study of post-analysis software for immune sequencing data. Built from TCR beta cDNA, the libraries had unique molecular identifiers in them. From the PCR reads, TCRdb called clonotypes with MiXCR, one entry per CDR3 protein. Here the sample spans some 690,000 distinct CDR3 sequences, around 60% being singletons. These receptors have no known antigen. Notes on the study in general: Controls showed lower frequencies than patients for five TRBV segments, and TRBV5-6, TRBV5-1 and TRBV20-1 were among these.

The specimen sequenced was blood. The receptor source for this set is a girl aged 2 to 9 with multiple sclerosis.

This clonotype was seen just once. The V and J genes are TRBV20-1 and TRBJ2-1; D is uncertain. The CDR3 is 14 amino acids. Trimming cost V 2 bases and J 6 bases, with 14 bases left between them. CDR1 and CDR2 (germline): DFQATT, SNEGSKA (reference sequence). CDR3 in DNA: TGCAGTGCTAGATCGAACAAACCCGGCAATGAGCAGTTCTTC. Residues: CSARSNKPGNEQFF.

The CDR3 DNA sequence: TGCGCCAGCAGCCAAGGGTTCAGGGATGGAAGCTCTGGGGCCAACGTCCTGACTTTC. Translation gives CASSQGFRDGSSGANVLTF. The chain joins TRBV4-3 to TRBJ2-6; D is possibly TRBD1 (5 bases). The V and J ends lost 1 base and 0 bases respectively, with 16 bases between them. The CDR3 is 19 amino acids. Germline values: CDR1 LGHNA, CDR2 YSLEER.